The sequence of this T cell receptor (beta chain) was determined in a study of T-cell memory formation after mild COVID-19 (dated by TCRdb to the early 2020s). A note on the overall study: Most TCR sequence clusters were specific to one of the two donors. Two young, previously healthy adult volunteers, one female and one male, were included in the cohort. In two donors, T-cell clones that expanded and contracted after mild COVID-19 were followed by sequencing TCRalpha and TCRbeta repertoires longitudinally.

From V the trimming removes 5 bases and from J it removes 2 bases, while the gene matches leave 3 bases of the junction unaccounted for. Sequences MNHEY (CDR1) and SVGEGT (CDR2) are obtained from the germline V gene. The CDR3 goes from the cysteine to the phenylalanine over 15 residues. Only the CDR3 DNA is retained, 45 bases long and in frame from the first base. Sequenced on an Illumina NovaSeq 6000. TCRalpha and TCRbeta cDNA libraries were constructed by 5'RACE with constant-segment primers, with sample barcodes and unique molecular identifiers being introduced. RNA was extracted from every sample with Trizol reagent. The libraries were amplified in two PCR steps, and the second step added a second sample barcode and Illumina TruSeq adapters. Libraries were sequenced on an Illumina NovaSeq with 2 x 150 bp paired-end reads. On the study's bioinformatics: Demultiplexing of reads and collapsing into UMI-guided consensus sequences were performed with migec v1.2.7. Using mixcr v2.1.11, the UMI consensuses were aligned to TRA and TRB V and J templates and assembled into clonotypes. Clonotypes were classified as expanded or contracted when called significant by both edgeR and NoisET, with noise models trained on biological replicates. For edgeR calls, the cutoffs were a false discovery rate-adjusted p below 0.01 and a log2 fold-change threshold of 1. PCA with hierarchical clustering of max-normalized trajectories of the 1000 most abundant clonotypes was used as exploratory dynamics analysis. The CD4 or CD8 phenotype of responding clones was assigned using the separately sequenced CD4+ and CD8+ repertoires. TCRdb trimmed public reads at Q25 via fastp, called clones via MiXCR and kept in-frame beta chains. CDR3 protein duplicates are merged, each entry listing the most common genes and DNA. In this record, the V and J calls reflect TCRdb's handling and not the investigators' own analysis. The sample table shows over 45,000 distinct CDR3 sequences, and 9.3% are seen once. Clones ranked in the top ten supply about 11% of the sample.

The table lists this clonotype with a few counts. The antigen it recognizes is unknown. Base-call qualities are not available, and no considerably larger clone is one nucleotide away. Beyond this particular receptor, the publication reports: The detection of some responding clones in pre-infection memory suggests that pre-existing cross-reactive memory T cells joined the SARS-CoV-2 response. Only a couple of mild cases were covered in the study, and larger cohorts including severe cases with pre-infection samples were considered necessary. Contracting CD4+ clones appeared mostly in the CM and EM memory subsets, whereas CD8+ clones were enriched in EMRA. Clones that contracted from day 15 to 85 showed balanced CD4/CD8 phenotypes, whereas a second wave of clones that expanded from day 15 to 37 leaned towards CD4+. SARS-CoV-2 specificity was not confirmed for the second-wave clones peaking on day 37.

Ficoll-Paque density gradient centrifugation was used to isolate PBMCs. The chain was built from TRBV6-2 or TRBV6-3 and TRBJ2-7; 13 middle bases align to TRBD2. The receptor was isolated from an adult woman who had mild COVID-19 (a few samples of this study predate the infection). The sample titles of this study are shuffled in the database, so cell type and time point are left out; the donor was told from shared clones. The specimen was PBMCs or a T cell subset sorted from them (not recorded which). The DNA sequence follows: TGTGCCAGCAGTGTCGGACTAGCGGGAGCCTACGAGCAGTACTTC. It translates to CASSVGLAGAYEQYF.